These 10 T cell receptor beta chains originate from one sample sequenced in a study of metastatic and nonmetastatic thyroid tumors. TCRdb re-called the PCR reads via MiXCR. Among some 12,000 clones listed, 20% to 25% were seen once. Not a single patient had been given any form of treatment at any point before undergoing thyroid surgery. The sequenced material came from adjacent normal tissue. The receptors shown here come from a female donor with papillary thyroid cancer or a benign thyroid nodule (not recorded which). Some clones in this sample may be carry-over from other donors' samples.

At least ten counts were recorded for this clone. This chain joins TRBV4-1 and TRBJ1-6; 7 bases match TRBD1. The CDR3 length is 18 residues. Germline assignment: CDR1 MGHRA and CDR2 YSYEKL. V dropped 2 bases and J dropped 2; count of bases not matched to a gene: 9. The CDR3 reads CASSQYTGERPYNSPLHF. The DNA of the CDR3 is TGCGCCAGCAGCCAATACACAGGGGAAAGGCCCTATAATTCACCCCTCCACTTT.

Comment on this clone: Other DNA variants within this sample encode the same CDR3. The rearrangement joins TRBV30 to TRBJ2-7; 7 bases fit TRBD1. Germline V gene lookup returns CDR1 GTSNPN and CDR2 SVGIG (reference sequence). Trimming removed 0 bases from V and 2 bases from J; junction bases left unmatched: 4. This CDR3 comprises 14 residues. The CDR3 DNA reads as TGTGCCTGGAGTGTCTCCGGGACAGCCTACGAGCAGTACTTC. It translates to CAWSVSGTAYEQYF. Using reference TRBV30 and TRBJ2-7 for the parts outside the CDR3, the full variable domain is SQTIHQWPATLVQPVGSPLSLECTVEGTSNPNLYWYRQAAGRGLQLLFYSVGIGQISSEVPQNLSASRPQDRQFILSSKKLLLSDSGFYLCAWSVSGTAYEQYFGPGTRLTVT.

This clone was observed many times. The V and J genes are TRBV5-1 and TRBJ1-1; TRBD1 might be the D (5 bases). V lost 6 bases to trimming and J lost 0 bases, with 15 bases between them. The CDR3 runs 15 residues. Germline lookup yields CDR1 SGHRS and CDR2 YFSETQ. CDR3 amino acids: CASMQGDFLNTEAFF. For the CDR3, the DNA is TGCGCCAGCATGCAGGGTGATTTCCTGAACACTGAAGCTTTCTTT.

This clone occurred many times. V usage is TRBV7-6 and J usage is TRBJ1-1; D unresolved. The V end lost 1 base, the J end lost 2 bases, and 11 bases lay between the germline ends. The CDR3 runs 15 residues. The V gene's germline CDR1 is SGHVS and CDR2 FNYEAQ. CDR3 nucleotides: TGTGCCAGCAGCTTAGATAGGGTGCCCAACACTGAAGCTTTCTTT. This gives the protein CASSLDRVPNTEAFF.

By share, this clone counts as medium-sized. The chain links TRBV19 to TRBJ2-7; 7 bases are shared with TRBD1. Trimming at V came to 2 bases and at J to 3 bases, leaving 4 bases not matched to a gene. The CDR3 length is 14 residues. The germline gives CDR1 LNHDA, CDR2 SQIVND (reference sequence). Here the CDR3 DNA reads TGTGCCAGTAGTATAAACCGGGACAGCTACGAGCAGTACTTC. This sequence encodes CASSINRDSYEQYF. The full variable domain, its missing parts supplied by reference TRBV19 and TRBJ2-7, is DGGITQSPKYLFRKEGQNVTLSCEQNLNHDAMYWYRQDPGQGLRLIYYSQIVNDFQKGDIAEGYSVSREKKESFPLTVTSAQKNPTAFYLCASSINRDSYEQYFGPGTRLTVT.

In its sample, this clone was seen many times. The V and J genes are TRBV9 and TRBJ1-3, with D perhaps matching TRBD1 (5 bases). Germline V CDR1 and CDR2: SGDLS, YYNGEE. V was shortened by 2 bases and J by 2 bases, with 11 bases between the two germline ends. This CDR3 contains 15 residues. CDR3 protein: CASSVQGVPGNTIYF. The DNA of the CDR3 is TGTGCCAGCAGCGTGCAGGGTGTCCCTGGAAACACCATATATTTT. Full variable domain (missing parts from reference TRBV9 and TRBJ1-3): DSGVTQTPKHLITATGQRVTLRCSPRSGDLSVYWYQQSLDQGLQFLIQYYNGEERAKGNILERFSAQQFPDLHSELNLSSLELGDSALYFCASSVQGVPGNTIYFGEGSWLTVV.

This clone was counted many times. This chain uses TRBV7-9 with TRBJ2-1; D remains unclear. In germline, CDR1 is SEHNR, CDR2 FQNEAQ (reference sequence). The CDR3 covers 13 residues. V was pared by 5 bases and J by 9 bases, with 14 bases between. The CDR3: CASSLEINFEQFF. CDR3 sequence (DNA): TGTGCCAGCAGCCTAGAGATCAATTTTGAGCAGTTCTTC.

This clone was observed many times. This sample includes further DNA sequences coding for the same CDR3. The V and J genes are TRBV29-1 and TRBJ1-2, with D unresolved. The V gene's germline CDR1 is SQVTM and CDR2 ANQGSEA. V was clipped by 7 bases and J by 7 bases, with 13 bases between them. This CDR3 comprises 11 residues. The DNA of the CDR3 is TGCAGCGACATGTCGCGGGGTGGCTACACCTTC. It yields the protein CSDMSRGGYTF.

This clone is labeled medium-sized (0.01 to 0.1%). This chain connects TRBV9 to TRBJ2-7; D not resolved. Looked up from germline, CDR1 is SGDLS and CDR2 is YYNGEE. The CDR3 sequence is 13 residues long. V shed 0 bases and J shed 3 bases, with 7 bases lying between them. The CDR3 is CASSVEWGYEQYF. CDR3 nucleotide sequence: TGTGCCAGCAGCGTAGAGTGGGGCTACGAGCAGTACTTC. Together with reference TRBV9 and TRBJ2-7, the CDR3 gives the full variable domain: DSGVTQTPKHLITATGQRVTLRCSPRSGDLSVYWYQQSLDQGLQFLIQYYNGEERAKGNILERFSAQQFPDLHSELNLSSLELGDSALYFCASSVEWGYEQYFGPGTRLTVT.

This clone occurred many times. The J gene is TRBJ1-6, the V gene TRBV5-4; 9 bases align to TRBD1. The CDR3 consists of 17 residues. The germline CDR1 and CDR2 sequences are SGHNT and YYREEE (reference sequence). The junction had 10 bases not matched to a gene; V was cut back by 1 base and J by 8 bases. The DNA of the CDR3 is TGTGCCAGCAGCTTGAACAGGGGGCATACGGGGGATTCACCCCTCCACTTT. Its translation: CASSLNRGHTGDSPLHF.